This TCR beta chain was recovered during a study of beta chain features in type 1 diabetes. The germline V gene has CDR1 SGDLS and CDR2 YYNGEE. V was shortened by 2 bases and J by 0 bases, with 5 bases between the two germline ends. The CDR3 contains 13 residues. Expressed TCRB transcripts got sequenced, as all isolated RNA was reverse transcribed. Method: immunoSEQ multiplex PCR; TCRdb's copy keeps in-frame clones and lacks some. Altogether 450,000 to 550,000 clones are present, about 29% being singletons, with the ten largest covering 0.05% to 0.07%. This clone was counted only a few times. Its antigen is currently unknown. Different DNA sequences within this sample yield the same CDR3. General observations from the study: In type 1 diabetes patients, VDJ junctions had fewer insertions; deletions at these junctions were more frequent.

Each of the CD4+ naive, central memory, regulatory and stem cell-like memory populations was sorted via CD45RO/CCR7/CD25/CD127/CD95/CD27. Every sorted population was more than 95% pure. The specimen was naive CD4+ T cells from blood. The clonotype comes from a man between 18 and 35 years old in good health. V and J are TRBV9 and TRBJ1-1; no clear D. The DNA for the CDR3 is TGTGCCAGCAGCGTTGAAATGAACACTGAAGCTTTCTTT. Its translation is CASSVEMNTEAFF.